This TCR beta chain is from a study of T-cell reconstitution after alpha-beta-depleted transplantation in children. Unique molecular identifiers featured in how the TCRbeta library was prepared. TCRdb passed the PCR reads through MiXCR, listing each CDR3 protein once. The sample lists some 600,000 distinct CDR3 sequences; over 10% were seen once. The CDR3 contains 14 residues. Germline V CDR1 and CDR2: MDHEN, SYDVKM. The V and J ends lost 2 bases and 8 bases respectively, with 16 bases between them. This sequence joins TRBV28 and TRBJ2-7, with D perhaps matching TRBD1 (6 bases). This TCR was recovered from a male patient aged 10 to 17 who had a stem cell transplant for acute myeloid leukemia, so the T cells may come from the graft donor. The sequences come from PBMCs, mostly from graft donor cells, collected 360 days after TCRalphabeta/CD19-depleted stem cell transplant. The CDR3 DNA is TGTGCCAGCAGTTTACGGGACACGGGCTTACAGCAGTACTTC. This gives the protein CASSLRDTGLQQYF.